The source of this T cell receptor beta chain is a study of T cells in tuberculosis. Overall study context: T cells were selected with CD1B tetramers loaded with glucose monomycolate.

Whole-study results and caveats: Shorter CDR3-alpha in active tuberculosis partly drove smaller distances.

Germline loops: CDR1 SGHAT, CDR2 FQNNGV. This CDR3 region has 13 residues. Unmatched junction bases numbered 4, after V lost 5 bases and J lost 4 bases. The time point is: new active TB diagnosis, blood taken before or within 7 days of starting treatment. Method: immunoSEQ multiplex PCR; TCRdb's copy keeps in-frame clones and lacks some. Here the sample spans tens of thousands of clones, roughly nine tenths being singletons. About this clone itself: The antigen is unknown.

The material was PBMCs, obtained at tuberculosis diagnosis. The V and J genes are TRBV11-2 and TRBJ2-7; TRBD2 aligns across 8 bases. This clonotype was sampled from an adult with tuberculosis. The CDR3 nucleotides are TGTGCCAGCAGCCTGGGACTAGAGTACGAGCAGTACTTC. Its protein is CASSLGLEYEQYF.